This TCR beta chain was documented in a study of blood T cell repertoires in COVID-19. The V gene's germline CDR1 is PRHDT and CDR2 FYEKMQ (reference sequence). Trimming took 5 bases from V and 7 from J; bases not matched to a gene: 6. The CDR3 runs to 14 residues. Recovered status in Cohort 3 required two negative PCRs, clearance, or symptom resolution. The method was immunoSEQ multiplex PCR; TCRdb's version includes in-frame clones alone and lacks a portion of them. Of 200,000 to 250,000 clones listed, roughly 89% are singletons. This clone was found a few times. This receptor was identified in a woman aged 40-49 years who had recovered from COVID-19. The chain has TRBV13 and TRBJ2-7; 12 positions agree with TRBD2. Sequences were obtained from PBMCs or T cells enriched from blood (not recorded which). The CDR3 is CASSLAGGPLEQYF. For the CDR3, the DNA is TGTGCCAGCAGCCTAGCGGGAGGGCCTTTGGAGCAGTACTTC.